The next 6 T cell receptor beta chains were all read from a single sample in a study of blood T cell repertoires in COVID-19. Data came from immunoSEQ multiplex PCR; TCRdb stores just in-frame clones and leaves some out. Of approximately 290,000 clones in the sample, approximately 85% were seen once. The sample comprised PBMCs or T cells enriched from blood (not recorded which). All receptors come from a woman in her 30s who had recovered from COVID-19.

This clone was detected many times. The chain joins TRBV28 to TRBJ2-7; TRBD2 matches at 14 bases. V lost 5 bases, J lost 3 bases, and 6 bases stayed unmatched. In germline, CDR1 is MDHEN, CDR2 SYDVKM. CDR3 length equals 16 residues. This CDR3 reads CASSLFGLAGGYEQYF. The CDR3 nucleotides read TGTGCCAGCAGTCTATTCGGACTAGCGGGAGGCTACGAGCAGTACTTC. Variable domain in full (rest from reference TRBV28 and TRBJ2-7): DVKVTQSSRYLVKRTGEKVFLECVQDMDHENMFWYRQDPGLGLRLIYFSYDVKMKEKGDIPEGYSVSREKKERFSLILESASTNQTSMYLCASSLFGLAGGYEQYFGPGTRLTVT.

V usage is TRBV2 and J usage is TRBJ1-1; 8 bases agree with TRBD1. The CDR3 has 13 amino acids. In germline, CDR1 is SNHLY, CDR2 FYNNEI. Unmatched junction bases numbered 8, after V lost 8 bases and J lost 6 bases. CDR3 residues: CASADRENAEAFF. CDR3 nucleotide sequence: TGTGCCAGCGCGGACAGGGAAAACGCTGAAGCTTTCTTT.

This clone was recorded once. The chain is built from TRBV6-1 and TRBJ1-2; 9 bases fit TRBD1. This CDR3 comprises 14 residues. Germline V gives CDR1 MNHNS, CDR2 SASEGT. V gave up 5 bases and J gave up 3 bases; unmatched junction bases: 4. In DNA form, the CDR3 reads TGTGCCAGCAGTCTGGACAGGGGACACTATGGCTACACCTTC. Protein: CASSLDRGHYGYTF.

This chain uses TRBV11-2 with TRBJ2-5; D gene uncertain. The germline V and J ends were trimmed by 3 bases and 1 base, with 6 bases remaining between them. This CDR3 contains 13 residues. Germline V CDR1 and CDR2: SGHAT, FQNNGV. In nucleotides, the CDR3 is TGTGCCAGCAGCTTTTACAGCCAAGAGACCCAGTACTTC. It is translated as CASSFYSQETQYF.

The rearrangement uses TRBV7-9 and TRBJ2-1, with a tentative D call TRBD2 (6 bases). Trimming removed 1 base at V and 8 bases at J, with 12 bases between. The CDR3 runs to 14 residues. Germline CDR1 SEHNR, CDR2 FQNEAQ (reference sequence). CDR3 coding DNA: TGTGCCAGCAGCTTAGATATATGGGGGGATGAGCAGTTCTTC. The encoded protein is CASSLDIWGDEQFF.

The rearrangement joins TRBV27 to TRBJ1-1; TRBD1 matches 8 bases. This CDR3 contains 16 residues. Germline values: CDR1 MNHEY, CDR2 SMNVEV (reference sequence). J gave up 0 bases and V 4 bases, and 7 bases lay outside the gene matches. CDR3 amino acids: CASSSRTGILNTEAFF. DNA for the CDR3: TGTGCCAGCAGTTCTCGGACAGGGATTTTGAACACTGAAGCTTTCTTT.